The 27 T cell receptor beta chains listed next were all sequenced from one sample in a study of beta chain features in type 1 diabetes. Expressed TCRB transcripts were sequenced because the entire RNA isolate underwent reverse transcription. The repertoire was sequenced with immunoSEQ multiplex PCR; TCRdb's copy has only in-frame clones and lacks some. The data hold approximately 400,000 clones, with roughly 16% observed a single time. The material sequenced was naive CD4+ T cells from blood. The receptors shown here come from a woman younger than 30 in good health.

The chain is built from TRBV14 and TRBJ2-3, with D hard to call. V shed 4 bases and J shed 6 bases, with 11 bases lying between them. The germline CDR1 and CDR2 sequences are SGHDN and FVKESK. The CDR3 runs 13 residues. The CDR3 DNA reads TGTGCCAGCAGCCCGAACGCGAGGGATACGCAGTATTTT. This codes for CASSPNARDTQYF.

This rearrangement joins TRBV4-1 to TRBJ2-1; TRBD2 aligns across 9 bases. CDR1 MGHRA and CDR2 YSYEKL come from the germline V gene. The CDR3 consists of 17 residues. J lost 2 bases, V lost 1 base, and 6 bases had no gene match. CDR3 residues: CASSQALAGWAYNEQFF. The CDR3 DNA follows: TGCGCCAGCAGCCAAGCGCTAGCGGGATGGGCCTACAATGAGCAGTTCTTC.

J is TRBJ2-7 and V is TRBV20-1, with D maybe TRBD1 (5 bases). Trimming pared 3 bases from V and 5 bases from J, leaving 8 bases between. The CDR3 extends over 11 amino acids. Germline V gives CDR1 DFQATT, CDR2 SNEGSKA (reference sequence). The CDR3 coding sequence is TGCAGTGCTAGGCAGGGCCACGAGCAGTACTTC. Encoded protein: CSARQGHEQYF.

The rearrangement joins TRBV30 to TRBJ2-5, with a possible D match to TRBD1 (5 bases). The CDR3 is 14 residues long. V lost 1 base, J lost 2 bases, and 11 bases lay in between. The germline gives CDR1 GTSNPN, CDR2 SVGIG (reference sequence). For the CDR3, the DNA is TGTGCCTGGAGTGGACAGTTTTCTCAAGAGACCCAGTACTTC. Translation gives CAWSGQFSQETQYF.

There are a few counts of this clone. The rearrangement joins TRBV29-1 to TRBJ2-1; unclear D gene. V lost 5 bases, J lost 0 bases, and 8 bases lay in between. Germline-derived CDR1 and CDR2 are SQVTM and ANQGSEA. The CDR3 spans 13 residues. CDR3 protein: CSVLTGSYNEQFF. CDR3 in DNA: TGCAGCGTTCTTACGGGCTCCTACAATGAGCAGTTCTTC.

This clone was picked up a small number of times. J is TRBJ2-1 and V is TRBV18; possible D gene TRBD2, 5 bases. The germline V gene has CDR1 KGHSH and CDR2 LQKENI. The CDR3 has 14 residues. Trimming left V 3 bases short and J 6 bases short, with 12 bases between. This CDR3 is CASSPGGLSNEQFF. The CDR3 nucleotides are TGTGCCAGCTCACCGGGCGGGTTAAGCAATGAGCAGTTCTTC. Using reference TRBV18 and TRBJ2-1 for the parts outside the CDR3, the full variable domain is NAGVMQNPRHLVRRRGQEARLRCSPMKGHSHVYWYRQLPEEGLKFMVYLQKENIIDESGMPKERFSAEFPKEGPSILRIQQVVRGDSAAYFCASSPGGLSNEQFFGPGTRLTVL.

CDR3 sequence reads: CASSLSGTGFEQYF. The CDR3 bases are TGTGCCAGCAGTCTCTCCGGGACAGGGTTTGAGCAGTACTTC. V gene TRBV28 combines with J gene TRBJ2-7; TRBD1 aligns across 9 bases. In germline, CDR1 is MDHEN, CDR2 SYDVKM. J lost 7 bases, V lost 5 bases, and 9 bases had no gene match. The CDR3 is made up of 14 amino acids.

V usage is TRBV7-9 and J usage is TRBJ1-1; D is undetermined. The V gene's germline CDR1 is SEHNR and CDR2 FQNEAQ (reference sequence). CDR3 length equals 14 residues. V was shortened by 4 bases and J by 6 bases, with 15 bases between the two germline ends. CDR3 DNA sequence: TGTGCCAGCAGCTCAGGTCTCCTGGTGGCTGAAGCTTTCTTT. This encodes CASSSGLLVAEAFF.

This clone was seen only a few times. This rearrangement joins TRBV5-4 to TRBJ2-5; 9 bases align to TRBD1. CDR1 and CDR2 (germline): SGHNT, YYREEE (reference sequence). The V and J ends lost 7 bases and 2 bases, in that order; junction bases with no gene match: 6. The CDR3 sequence is 14 residues long. The CDR3 DNA reads as TGTGCCAGCGGGTCGACAGGGGGGCAAGAGACCCAGTACTTC. Amino acids: CASGSTGGQETQYF.

The chain has TRBV7-9 and TRBJ2-1; perhaps TRBD2 as D (5 bases). This CDR3 spans 18 amino acids. Germline values: CDR1 SEHNR, CDR2 FQNEAQ (reference sequence). V was trimmed by 5 bases and J by 0 bases, leaving 20 bases between them. The CDR3, as DNA: TGTGCCAGCAGCCGCCCTATAACCGGGAAGAGCTCCTACAATGAGCAGTTCTTC. Amino acids: CASSRPITGKSSYNEQFF.

The V call is TRBV5-4, the J call TRBJ2-1, with 11 bases aligning to TRBD2. The trim removed 6 bases at V and 2 bases at J, leaving 7 bases unmatched. This CDR3 comprises 16 residues. Germline V lookup: CDR1 SGHNT, CDR2 YYREEE (reference sequence). CDR3 sequence reads: CASKTGTSGTYNEQFF. Here the CDR3 DNA reads TGTGCCAGCAAAACCGGGACTAGCGGAACCTACAATGAGCAGTTCTTC.

The chain links TRBV4-2 to TRBJ1-2, with D uncertain. The germline CDR1 and CDR2 sequences are LGHNA and YNFKEQ. This CDR3 comprises 14 residues. V shed 0 bases and J shed 4 bases, with 9 bases lying between them. Here the CDR3 reads CASSQDGQAYGYTF. CDR3 nucleotides: TGTGCCAGCAGCCAAGATGGTCAGGCCTATGGCTACACCTTC.

The chain employs TRBV6-1 and TRBJ2-5; no definite D call. The CDR3 covers 13 residues. Trimming removed 4 bases from V and 5 bases from J, with 11 bases in between. Germline V gene data show CDR1 as MNHNS and CDR2 as SASEGT. The CDR3 DNA sequence: TGTGCCAGCAGTGGAGATCCCTGGGAGACCCAGTACTTC. This translates into CASSGDPWETQYF.

The chain joins TRBV14 to TRBJ2-1; a possible D gene is TRBD2 (5 bases). Germline assignment: CDR1 SGHDN and CDR2 FVKESK. CDR3 length: 16 amino acids. Between the trimmed V and J ends, which lost 2 bases and 0 bases, there was a span of 11 bases. The CDR3 region is CASSQWNLASYNEQFF. The CDR3 bases are TGTGCCAGCAGCCAATGGAATCTAGCCTCCTACAATGAGCAGTTCTTC.

This clone came up a few times. This chain's CDR3 is CASSPSAGGVEPQHF. The CDR3 DNA sequence: TGTGCCAGCAGTCCGAGTGCAGGGGGCGTTGAGCCCCAGCATTTT. This rearrangement joins TRBV28 to TRBJ1-5; 8 nucleotides align to TRBD1. The germline V gene has CDR1 MDHEN and CDR2 SYDVKM. CDR3 length equals 15 residues. J was trimmed by 8 bases and V by 5 bases; bases with no gene match: 11.

The CDR3 loop is CASAGTSPIGEQFF. CDR3 nucleotides: TGTGCCAGCGCCGGGACTAGCCCAATCGGTGAGCAGTTCTTC. The rearrangement joins TRBV28 to TRBJ2-1; 9 positions agree with TRBD2. CDR3 size: 14 residues. CDR1 and CDR2 from the germline V gene are MDHEN and SYDVKM. V dropped 8 bases and J dropped 9; count of bases not matched to a gene: 11.

This clone was counted only a few times. The J gene is TRBJ2-7, the V gene TRBV2, with 8 bases lining up with TRBD1. The CDR3 is 15 amino acids. With V trimmed by 5 bases and J by 0 bases, 6 bases remained unmatched. CDR1 SNHLY and CDR2 FYNNEI come from the germline V gene. The CDR3 region has the DNA TGTGCCAGCAGTTCTCAGGGGGCACCCTCCTACGAGCAGTACTTC. Protein: CASSSQGAPSYEQYF.

The V and J genes are TRBV11-2 and TRBJ2-5, with TRBD1 identical over 7 bases. Germline V gene lookup returns CDR1 SGHAT and CDR2 FQNNGV. The CDR3 spans 15 residues. J gave up 3 bases and V 6 bases, and 10 bases lay outside the gene matches. CDR3 in amino acids: CASRMGGTAKETQYF. The CDR3 region has the DNA TGTGCCAGCAGGATGGGTGGGACAGCTAAAGAGACCCAGTACTTC. Filled out from reference TRBV11-2 and TRBJ2-5, the complete variable domain reads EAGVAQSPRYKIIEKRQSVAFWCNPISGHATLYWYQQILGQGPKLLIQFQNNGVVDDSQLPKDRFSAERLKGVDSTLKIQPAKLEDSAVYLCASRMGGTAKETQYFGPGTRLLVL.

This clone was seen a handful of times. The rearrangement links TRBV5-1 to TRBJ2-7; TRBD1 agrees at 9 bases. J gave up 3 bases and V 4 bases, and 5 bases lay outside the gene matches. The length of the CDR3 is 14 residues. Germline V gene data show CDR1 as SGHRS and CDR2 as YFSETQ. As DNA, the CDR3 is TGCGCCAGCAGCGTGGACAGGGGAGACTACGAGCAGTACTTC. Translating it yields CASSVDRGDYEQYF.

This chain links TRBV7-2 with TRBJ2-7; 7 nucleotides agree with TRBD1. CDR1 is SGHTA and CDR2 is FQGNSA in the germline V gene. The CDR3 spans 13 residues. V lost 3 bases and J lost 2; bases outside the gene matches: 1. The CDR3 sequence is CASSFQGAYEQYF. The CDR3 coding sequence is TGTGCCAGCAGCTTCCAGGGGGCCTACGAGCAGTACTTC.

This clone was seen more than once but under ten times. This chain links TRBV2 with TRBJ1-5, with 8 bases matching TRBD1. The CDR3 totals 15 residues. Per germline, CDR1 SNHLY and CDR2 FYNNEI. The J segment lost 6 bases and the V segment lost 6 bases, leaving 10 bases of the junction unmatched. CDR3: CASSYGQGTGQPQHF. The CDR3 nucleotides are TGTGCCAGCAGCTACGGACAGGGAACCGGTCAGCCCCAGCATTTT.

The J gene is TRBJ2-1, the V gene TRBV18, with TRBD2 matching over 7 bases. The CDR3 covers 17 residues. Per the germline V gene, CDR1 is KGHSH and CDR2 is LQKENI. Unmatched junction bases numbered 7, after V lost 0 bases and J lost 2 bases. CDR3 sequence (DNA): TGTGCCAGCTCACCACCGGGAGCGGCGGGAGCCTACAATGAGCAGTTCTTC. Amino acids: CASSPPGAAGAYNEQFF.

This clone occurred a few times. The chain uses TRBV30 and TRBJ2-5; the D is unclear. Germline-derived CDR1 and CDR2 are GTSNPN and SVGIG (reference sequence). The CDR3 loop spans 14 amino acids. Deletions cut 5 bases from V and 0 bases from J, with 13 bases between. CDR3 residues: CAWRPGAHQETQYF. As DNA, the CDR3 is TGTGCCTGGCGCCCTGGAGCGCACCAAGAGACCCAGTACTTC.

The V call is TRBV18, the J call TRBJ2-4; 8 positions agree with TRBD1. Losses at the gene ends were 1 base for V and 3 bases for J; bases not matched to a gene: 5. The germline CDR1 and CDR2 sequences are KGHSH and LQKENI. The CDR3 is 16 residues long. CDR3 coding DNA: TGTGCCAGCTCACCACTTATGACAGGGGACAAAAACATTCAGTACTTC. Its protein product is CASSPLMTGDKNIQYF. The entire variable domain, with the rest obtained from reference TRBV18 and TRBJ2-4, is as follows: NAGVMQNPRHLVRRRGQEARLRCSPMKGHSHVYWYRQLPEEGLKFMVYLQKENIIDESGMPKERFSAEFPKEGPSILRIQQVVRGDSAAYFCASSPLMTGDKNIQYFGAGTRLSVL.

The genes are TRBV14 and TRBJ1-1; the match to TRBD1 covers 9 bases. V shed 5 bases and J 5 bases; nucleotides not matched to a gene: 6. Germline V gene sequence: CDR1 SGHDN, CDR2 FVKESK. The CDR3 has 14 amino acids. The CDR3 reads CASSYTTGGTEAFF. The CDR3 DNA reads TGTGCCAGCAGCTATACGACAGGGGGGACTGAAGCTTTCTTT.

This clone was seen a handful of times. CDR3 coding DNA: TGCAGCGTGCTACAGGGACCTGGAAACACCATATATTTT. Protein: CSVLQGPGNTIYF. The J gene is TRBJ1-3, the V gene TRBV29-1; tentative D call: TRBD1 (6 bases). Trimming pared 6 bases from V and 2 bases from J, leaving 11 bases between. From germline, CDR1 is SQVTM and CDR2 ANQGSEA. The CDR3 length is 13 residues.

This rearrangement joins TRBV19 to TRBJ2-4, with a weak D call TRBD2 (6 bases). Germline CDR1 reads LNHDA; CDR2 reads SQIVND (reference sequence). The V and J ends lost 5 bases and 8 bases respectively, with 25 bases between them. The CDR3 covers 17 residues. In nucleotides, the CDR3 is TGTGCCAGTAGTCCGGGGGACGCTAGGTTCAGTGTGGACATTCAGTACTTC. Its translation is CASSPGDARFSVDIQYF. The full variable domain, in which reference TRBV19 and TRBJ2-4 provide the parts outside the CDR3, is DGGITQSPKYLFRKEGQNVTLSCEQNLNHDAMYWYRQDPGQGLRLIYYSQIVNDFQKGDIAEGYSVSREKKESFPLTVTSAQKNPTAFYLCASSPGDARFSVDIQYFGAGTRLSVL.